This TCR beta chain was recorded in a study of T cell repertoires in cytomegalovirus infection. Findings and caveats of the study: Ex vivo responses were dominated by HLA-C-restricted CMV-specific TCR beta clonotypes.

MiXCR was run by TCRdb on the reads, yielding one entry per CDR3 protein. The sample has about 460,000 distinct CDR3 sequences; about 11% are singletons. This clonotype has just a few counts. The target antigen is unknown. Trimming took 3 bases from V and 10 from J, leaving 9 bases between them. The length of the CDR3 is 11 residues. The origin of this receptor is a human donor in good health (CMV status not recorded). Some clones in this sample may be carry-over from other donors' samples. The chain is built from TRBV12-3 or TRBV12-4 and TRBJ1-1; D is unclear. The sample consisted of PBMCs. Written as DNA, the CDR3 is TGTGCCAGCAGTTTGGAAAGTTCAGCTTTCTTT. Encoded protein: CASSLESSAFF.